These 29 T cell receptor beta chains were sequenced from one sample in a study of blood T cells in healthy people across ages. A J-beta primer mix and a sample-barcoded 5' primer were used in a second PCR of about 7 to 11 cycles. TCRdb reprocessed the 5' RACE reads with MiXCR, giving one entry per CDR3 protein. The sample contains hundreds of thousands of distinct CDR3 sequences, about three fifths of which appear only once. The material sequenced was blood. These receptors all stem from a man younger than 45 in good health.

The CDR3 DNA reads as TGTGCCAGCAGGGACCCCAATCAGCCCCAGCATTTT. Translating gives CASRDPNQPQHF. The V gene is TRBV7-2, the J gene TRBJ1-5; D is undetermined. The ends were cut back, 6 bases at V and 3 bases at J, with 6 bases in the middle. Germline loops: CDR1 SGHTA, CDR2 FQGNSA. The CDR3 is made up of 12 amino acids.

This chain uses TRBV18 with TRBJ2-1; 8 positions match TRBD2. Germline V gene data show CDR1 as KGHSH and CDR2 as LQKENI. V was pared by 4 bases and J by 8 bases, with 13 bases of the junction left unmatched. The CDR3 totals 16 residues. As DNA, the CDR3 is TGTGCCAGCTCACAACGACTAGCGAGCTACGTTGATGAGCAGTTCTTC. It is translated as CASSQRLASYVDEQFF.

This chain links TRBV3-1 with TRBJ2-1, with a possible D match to TRBD1 (5 bases). The CDR3 runs 15 residues. Germline V lookup: CDR1 LGHDT, CDR2 YNNKEL (reference sequence). V was cut by 1 base and J by 4 bases, with 11 bases left in between. Here the CDR3 reads CASSQGPGPYNEQFF. The CDR3 bases are TGTGCCAGCAGCCAAGGCCCAGGGCCGTACAATGAGCAGTTCTTC.

This sequence joins TRBV25-1 and TRBJ2-3, with D possibly TRBD2 on 5 matching bases. In germline, CDR1 is MGHDK, CDR2 SYGVNS. The CDR3 sequence is 17 residues long. The V gene lost 3 bases and the J gene lost 0 bases, with 16 bases spanning the gap. CDR3 nucleotide sequence: TGTGCCAGCAGTGATCGGAGGAACCTAGCTAGCACAGATACGCAGTATTTT. Residues: CASSDRRNLASTDTQYF.

The chain recombines TRBV5-5 with TRBJ2-3, with 10 bases fitting TRBD2. Germline assignment: CDR1 SGHKS and CDR2 YYEKEE (reference sequence). The trim removed 2 bases at V and 1 base at J, leaving 7 bases unmatched. The CDR3 spans 17 residues. CDR3 residues: CASSFSSGGVGTDTQYF. Written as DNA, the CDR3 is TGTGCCAGCAGCTTTTCAAGCGGGGGGGTGGGCACAGATACGCAGTATTTT.

CDR3 in amino acids: CASSQGVTYNSPLHF. The DNA for the CDR3 is TGTGCCAGCAGCCAAGGCGTAACCTATAATTCACCCCTCCACTTT. The genes are TRBV4-2 and TRBJ1-6; no firm D call. Germline CDR1 is LGHNA and CDR2 is YNFKEQ. CDR3 size: 15 residues. The germline V and J ends were trimmed by 1 base and 2 bases, with 6 bases remaining between them.

This clonotype was observed a handful of times. The rearrangement joins TRBV11-3 to TRBJ1-1, with TRBD1 identical over 7 bases. Unmatched junction bases numbered 4, after V lost 4 bases and J lost 8 bases. The CDR3 totals 12 residues. CDR1 is SGHNT, CDR2 YENEEA, per germline. CDR3 residues: CASSSRTGEAFF. The CDR3 DNA sequence: TGTGCCAGCAGCTCCAGGACAGGAGAAGCTTTCTTT.

This clonotype was observed a few times. The chain is built from TRBV3-1 and TRBJ2-7; 9 bases line up with TRBD1. The CDR3 is made up of 16 amino acids. V gave up 4 bases and J gave up 3 bases; unmatched junction bases: 10. CDR1 and CDR2 from the germline V gene are LGHDT and YNNKEL (reference sequence). CDR3: CASSLGTVGQGYEQYF. DNA for the CDR3: TGTGCCAGCAGCCTGGGTACGGTGGGACAGGGCTACGAGCAGTACTTC.

The V call is TRBV4-3, the J call TRBJ2-1, with 7 nucleotides matching TRBD2. The germline CDR1 and CDR2 sequences are LGHNA and YSLEER. The CDR3 runs 14 residues. The V and J ends lost 1 base and 10 bases, in that order; junction bases with no gene match: 7. DNA of the CDR3: TGCGCCAGCAGCCAAGGAGCTAGCGGTGGAGAGCAGTTCTTC. It translates to CASSQGASGGEQFF.

This clonotype was counted only a few times. This chain joins TRBV7-2 and TRBJ2-1; D perhaps matches TRBD2 (6 bases). Germline assignment: CDR1 SGHTA and CDR2 FQGNSA. The CDR3 is 15 residues long. V was trimmed by 2 bases and J by 3 bases, leaving 11 bases between them. This chain's CDR3 is CASSLRASVYNEQFF. In DNA, the CDR3 is TGTGCCAGCAGCTTAAGGGCTAGCGTCTACAATGAGCAGTTCTTC.

This chain uses TRBV4-3 with TRBJ2-3; 7 bases are shared with TRBD1. Germline loops: CDR1 LGHNA, CDR2 YSLEER. The CDR3 spans 15 residues. Germline trimming cut 0 bases from V and 3 bases from J; bases unmatched to any gene: 3. The CDR3 bases are TGCGCCAGCAGCCAAGATTACAGGGGAACAGATACGCAGTATTTT. Protein: CASSQDYRGTDTQYF.

The J gene is TRBJ2-4, the V gene TRBV14; 8 positions match TRBD1. V gave up 2 bases and J gave up 1 base; unmatched junction bases: 7. The germline V gene has CDR1 SGHDN and CDR2 FVKESK. The CDR3 runs 17 residues. DNA for the CDR3: TGTGCCAGCAGCCAACATGCAGGGGACAGGGCCAAAAACATTCAGTACTTC. Amino acids: CASSQHAGDRAKNIQYF.

On this clonotype itself: One end of the junction is discordant with germline, which a read error may explain. The gene calls are TRBV7-9 and TRBJ2-1; 12 bases match TRBD1. This CDR3 is built from 16 residues. CDR1 is SEHNR, CDR2 FQNEAQ, per germline (reference sequence). The CDR3: CATSGTGGFSYSEQFF. Written as DNA, the CDR3 is TGTGCCACCTCCGGGACAGGGGGCTTCTCCTACAGTGAGCAGTTCTTC.

This clonotype was recorded at least ten times. The genes are TRBV7-3 and TRBJ2-1; no definite D call. Trimming left V 4 bases short and J 8 bases short, with 12 bases between. CDR1 and CDR2 from the germline V gene are SGHTA and FQGTGA. This CDR3 contains 13 residues. The CDR3 region has the DNA TGTGCCAGCAGCTCCGCCCCCTCGGATGAGCAGTTCTTC. This codes for CASSSAPSDEQFF.

This clonotype has a handful of counts. The V gene is TRBV7-9, the J gene TRBJ2-1; 7 positions match TRBD1. Trimming at V came to 5 bases and at J to 9 bases, leaving 4 bases not matched to a gene. Germline loops: CDR1 SEHNR, CDR2 FQNEAQ (reference sequence). This CDR3 is built from 12 residues. The CDR3 DNA is TGTGCCAGCAGCCCGACAGGGTTTGAGCAGTTCTTC. As protein: CASSPTGFEQFF.

The rearrangement links TRBV5-1 to TRBJ2-5; no definite D call. The CDR3 length is 16 residues. Looked up from germline, CDR1 is SGHRS and CDR2 is YFSETQ. V was pared by 5 bases and J by 5 bases, with 22 bases between. The CDR3 nucleotides read TGCGCCAGCAGGAAGACGGACCGCGATGTCGGGGAGACCCAGTACTTC. Amino acids: CASRKTDRDVGETQYF.

This clonotype was seen a few times. This chain joins TRBV7-2 and TRBJ2-7; the D gene could be TRBD1 or TRBD2 (5 bases each). This CDR3 has 14 residues. CDR1 and CDR2 (germline): SGHTA, FQGNSA. V gave up 3 bases and J gave up 7 bases, with 16 bases separating them. The CDR3 DNA reads TGTGCCAGCAGCTTCACAGGAGGCTTTTTAGAGCAGTACTTC. It translates to CASSFTGGFLEQYF.

Concerning this clonotype itself: The junction departs from the called germline gene at one end, perhaps through a read error. The chain carries TRBV28 and TRBJ1-1, with D perhaps TRBD1 (5 bases). CDR1 and CDR2 (germline): MDHEN, SYDVKM. CDR3 length equals 15 residues. The CDR3 coding sequence is TGTGCCGGCAGTTTAAGGGACGGGGGGTACACTGAAGCTTTCTTT. Encoded protein: CAGSLRDGGYTEAFF.

This chain uses TRBV4-2 with TRBJ2-3; D call uncertain. V lost 0 bases and J 4 bases, leaving 23 bases between the germline ends. Germline V gene lookup returns CDR1 LGHNA and CDR2 YNFKEQ. The CDR3 runs to 19 residues. CDR3 DNA: TGTGCCAGCAGCCAAGATACCCCCAGTGGCGGCGGTGGGGCAGATACGCAGTATTTT. Protein product: CASSQDTPSGGGGADTQYF.

This clonotype has just a few counts. A read error may explain this, as a much larger clone is one base away. V is TRBV4-3 and J is TRBJ2-7; TRBD2 is a possible D gene (7 bases). Germline loops: CDR1 LGHNA, CDR2 YSLEER. The germline V and J ends were trimmed by 2 bases and 7 bases, with 18 bases remaining between them. The CDR3 totals 15 residues. CDR3 loop: CASSQSRGGINEQYF. CDR3 bases: TGCGCCAGCAGCCAATCGAGGGGGGGGATCAATGAGCAGTACTTC.

The chain recombines TRBV12-3 or TRBV12-4 with TRBJ1-5; 9 bases line up with TRBD1. Germline trimming cut 6 bases from V and 0 bases from J; bases unmatched to any gene: 12. The CDR3 extends over 18 amino acids. Here the CDR3 DNA reads TGTGCCAGCAGCTTTACACCCGGGACAGGGAATAGCAATCAGCCCCAGCATTTT. This sequence encodes CASSFTPGTGNSNQPQHF.

The chain carries TRBV6-2 or TRBV6-3 and TRBJ2-1, with D unresolved. Germline CDR1 MNHEY, CDR2 SVGEGT. The length of the CDR3 is 15 residues. Trimming stripped 3 bases from V and 6 bases from J, with 15 bases between. CDR3 in amino acids: CASSYPRDSPNEQFF. The CDR3 bases are TGTGCCAGCAGTTATCCGCGCGACTCACCCAATGAGCAGTTCTTC.

The chain is built from TRBV7-2 and TRBJ2-7; 8 bases line up with TRBD2. This CDR3 has 15 residues. The V and J ends lost 5 bases and 2 bases, in that order; junction bases with no gene match: 8. The germline CDR1 and CDR2 sequences are SGHTA and FQGNSA. The chain's CDR3 is CASSPTGGRPYEQYF. CDR3 DNA: TGTGCCAGCAGCCCCACGGGCGGGAGGCCCTACGAGCAGTACTTC.

This clonotype was recorded at least ten times. The J gene is TRBJ2-1, the V gene TRBV6-5; TRBD2 aligns across 9 bases. Losses at the gene ends were 7 bases for V and 3 bases for J; bases not matched to a gene: 4. The CDR3 spans 14 residues. In germline, CDR1 is MNHEY, CDR2 SVGAGI. The CDR3 loop reads CASNPTSGYNEQFF. The CDR3 nucleotides are TGTGCCAGCAACCCGACTAGCGGCTACAATGAGCAGTTCTTC.

The gene calls are TRBV5-1 and TRBJ2-1; unclear D gene. The germline V gene has CDR1 SGHRS and CDR2 YFSETQ. Between the trimmed V and J ends, which lost 4 bases and 5 bases, there was a span of 13 bases. The CDR3 has 14 amino acids. The CDR3 region is CASSIRMVDNEQFF. Here the CDR3 DNA reads TGCGCCAGCAGCATTCGGATGGTAGACAATGAGCAGTTCTTC.

The chain uses TRBV5-1 and TRBJ1-6, with 8 bases identical to TRBD1. CDR1 SGHRS and CDR2 YFSETQ come from the germline V gene. The CDR3 loop spans 15 amino acids. The ends lost 5 bases at V and 1 base at J; junction bases unmatched: 2. The CDR3 loop reads CASRDRVSYNSPLHF. The CDR3, as DNA: TGCGCCAGCAGGGACAGGGTATCCTATAATTCACCCCTCCACTTT.

Note on this clonotype: A much larger clone lies a single base off, so this may be a read error. The genes are TRBV29-1 and TRBJ2-7, with 7 bases matching TRBD2. J was trimmed by 7 bases and V by 4 bases; bases with no gene match: 16. Germline loops: CDR1 SQVTM, CDR2 ANQGSEA. CDR3 length: 15 amino acids. The CDR3 nucleotides are TGCAGCGTTGGGTCGGAGCGGGAAAAGTACAATGAGCAGTACTTC. Translating it yields CSVGSEREKYNEQYF.

V gene TRBV20-1 combines with J gene TRBJ2-4; 12 bases match TRBD2. Matching the DNA end better, TRBJ2-5 makes the J call doubtful. Germline CDR1 reads DFQATT; CDR2 reads SNEGSKA (reference sequence). The CDR3 loop spans 16 amino acids. The CDR3 loop is CSARTGLAGNQETQYF. In DNA, the CDR3 is TGCAGTGCTAGGACCGGACTAGCGGGGAACCAAGAGACCCAGTACTTC.

This clonotype turned up a few times. The V and J genes are TRBV29-1 and TRBJ2-7; 11 bases agree with TRBD1. The CDR3 covers 16 residues. Germline CDR1 reads SQVTM; CDR2 reads ANQGSEA. V dropped 4 bases and J dropped 4; count of bases not matched to a gene: 12. CDR3 region: CSVGGQGAKRPYEQYF. The DNA of the CDR3 is TGCAGCGTTGGCGGACAGGGGGCCAAAAGACCGTACGAGCAGTACTTC.